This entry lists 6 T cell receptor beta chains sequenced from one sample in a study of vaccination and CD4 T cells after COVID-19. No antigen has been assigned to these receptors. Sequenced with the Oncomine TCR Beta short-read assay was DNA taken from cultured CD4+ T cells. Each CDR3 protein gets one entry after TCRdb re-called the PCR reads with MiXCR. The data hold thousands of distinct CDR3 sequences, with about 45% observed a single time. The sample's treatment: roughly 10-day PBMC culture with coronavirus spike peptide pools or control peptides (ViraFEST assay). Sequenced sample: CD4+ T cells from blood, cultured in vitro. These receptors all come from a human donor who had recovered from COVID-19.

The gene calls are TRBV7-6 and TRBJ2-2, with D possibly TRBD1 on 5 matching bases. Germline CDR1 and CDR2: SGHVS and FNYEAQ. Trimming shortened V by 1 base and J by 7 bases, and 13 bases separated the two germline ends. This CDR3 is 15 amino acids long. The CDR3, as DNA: TGTGCCAGCAGCTTAGACAGGACACCCGACGGGGAGCTGTTTTTT. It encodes CASSLDRTPDGELFF.

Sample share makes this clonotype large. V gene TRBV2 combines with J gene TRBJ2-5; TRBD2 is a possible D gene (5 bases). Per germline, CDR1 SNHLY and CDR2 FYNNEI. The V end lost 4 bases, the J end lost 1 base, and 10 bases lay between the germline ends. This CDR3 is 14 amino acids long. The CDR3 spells CASSVTAVQETQYF. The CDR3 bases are TGTGCCAGCAGTGTCACAGCGGTCCAAGAGACCCAGTACTTC.

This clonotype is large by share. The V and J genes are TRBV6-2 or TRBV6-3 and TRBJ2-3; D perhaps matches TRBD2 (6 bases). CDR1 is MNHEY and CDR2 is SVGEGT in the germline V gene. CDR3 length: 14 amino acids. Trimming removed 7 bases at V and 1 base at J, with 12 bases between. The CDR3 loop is CASNRRGGTDTQYF. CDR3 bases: TGTGCCAGCAATAGGCGGGGCGGCACAGATACGCAGTATTTT.

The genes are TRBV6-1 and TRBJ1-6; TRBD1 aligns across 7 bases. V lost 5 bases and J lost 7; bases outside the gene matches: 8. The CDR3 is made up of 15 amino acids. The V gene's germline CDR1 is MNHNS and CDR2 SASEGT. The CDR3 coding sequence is TGTGCCAGCAGTATTGCCGGGACAGAAAATTCACCCCTCCACTTT. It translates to CASSIAGTENSPLHF.

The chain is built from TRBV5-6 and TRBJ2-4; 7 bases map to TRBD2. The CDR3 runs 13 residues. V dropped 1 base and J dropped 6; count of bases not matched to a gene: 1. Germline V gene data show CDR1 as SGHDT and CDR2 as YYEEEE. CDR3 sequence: CASSLSSGNIQYF. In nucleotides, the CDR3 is TGTGCCAGCAGCTTGTCTAGCGGAAACATTCAGTACTTC.

The CDR3 here is CASSEAGPNYGYTF. The CDR3 nucleotides are TGTGCCAGCAGTGAGGCAGGCCCAAACTATGGCTACACCTTC. V is TRBV2 and J is TRBJ1-2; D remains unclear. The germline gives CDR1 SNHLY, CDR2 FYNNEI. The CDR3 contains 14 residues. Trimming left V 3 bases short and J 2 bases short, with 10 bases between.